Below, 13 T cell receptor beta chains from the same sample are listed, as sequenced in a study of response to subunit inactivated influenza vaccine. Using its own MiXCR run on the RT-PCR reads, TCRdb lists one record per CDR3 protein. The sample includes a few hundred thousand distinct CDR3 sequences, less than 15% of them seen just once. The input for sequencing was non-naive T cells sorted from PBMCs, taken around 15 days before vaccination. These receptors were collected from a man in his fifties or sixties who received an inactivated influenza vaccine.

This clonotype occurred a few times. This rearrangement joins TRBV5-5 to TRBJ1-1; D gene unclear. Per the germline V gene, CDR1 is SGHKS and CDR2 is YYEKEE (reference sequence). This CDR3 contains 12 residues. The V and J ends lost 0 bases and 9 bases respectively, with 9 bases between them. The CDR3 DNA sequence: TGTGCCAGCAGCTTGGAGAGGTTAAAAGCTTTCTTT. Amino acids: CASSLERLKAFF.

This clonotype was seen repeatedly, ten times or more. The rearrangement links TRBV28 to TRBJ2-2, with D possibly TRBD1 on 6 matching bases. This CDR3 comprises 15 residues. In germline, CDR1 is MDHEN, CDR2 SYDVKM. Trimming removed 0 bases at V and 4 bases at J, with 9 bases between. CDR3 DNA sequence: TGTGCCAGCAGTTTATGGACAGGAGGCACCGGGGAGCTGTTTTTT. Residues: CASSLWTGGTGELFF.

The chain is built from TRBV4-1 and TRBJ2-1, with TRBD2 as a possible D gene (5 bases). Germline lookup yields CDR1 MGHRA and CDR2 YSYEKL. V was cut by 2 bases and J by 3 bases, with 8 bases left in between. This CDR3 has 14 residues. CDR3 sequence (DNA): TGCGCCAGCAGCCAACCGACTAACTACAATGAGCAGTTCTTC. It specifies CASSQPTNYNEQFF.

The rearrangement links TRBV29-1 to TRBJ1-2, with 8 bases identical to TRBD1. V trimming: 6 bases; J trimming: 8 bases; junction bases outside the gene matches: 11. CDR3 length: 13 amino acids. Per the germline V gene, CDR1 is SQVTM and CDR2 is ANQGSEA. This CDR3 reads CSVDRGAGEGYTF. DNA for the CDR3: TGCAGCGTCGACAGGGGCGCCGGTGAGGGCTACACCTTC.

Concerning this clonotype: Being one base from a much bigger clone, this may be a read error. The chain combines TRBV5-1 with TRBJ2-5; D not certain. Per the germline V gene, CDR1 is SGHRS and CDR2 is YFSETQ. This CDR3 is built from 13 residues. CDR3 residues: CASGLRLEETQYF. The DNA of the CDR3 is TGCGCCAGCGGCTTAAGGTTGGAAGAGACCCAGTACTTC. Full variable domain (rest looked up from reference TRBV5-1 and TRBJ2-5): KAGVTQTPRYLIKTRGQQVTLSCSPISGHRSVSWYQQTPGQGLQFLFEYFSETQRNKGNFPGRFSGRQFSNSRSEMNVSTLELGDSALYLCASGLRLEETQYFGPGTRLLVL.

This clonotype occurred a few times. The chain links TRBV7-2 to TRBJ2-3; 7 bases are a match to TRBD2. Per germline, CDR1 SGHTA and CDR2 FQGNSA. The CDR3 loop spans 15 amino acids. Trimming cost V 2 bases and J 4 bases; bases outside gene matches: 6. CDR3 protein: CASSLRGGSADTQYF. In nucleotides, the CDR3 is TGTGCCAGCAGCTTAAGGGGAGGGAGCGCAGATACGCAGTATTTT.

The chain uses TRBV6-2 or TRBV6-3 and TRBJ2-3, with 8 bases fitting TRBD2. The germline V gene encodes CDR1 MNHEY and CDR2 SVGEGT. After removal of 0 bases from V and 4 bases from J, the junction contained 12 bases not matched to a gene. The CDR3 is 18 amino acids. The CDR3 DNA follows: TGTGCCAGCAGTTACTCTCCGGGGGGGCCAAGGGAGTCAGATACGCAGTATTTT. This gives the protein CASSYSPGGPRESDTQYF.

In its sample, this clonotype was seen a few times. This chain joins TRBV13 and TRBJ2-1; no reliable D call. CDR3 length: 21 amino acids. V lost 4 bases to trimming and J lost 1 base, with 29 bases between them. Per the germline V gene, CDR1 is PRHDT and CDR2 is FYEKMQ (reference sequence). For the CDR3, the DNA is TGTGCCAGCAGCTCCCTGCCCTTCAACAGCCCGTCAGCGTTTTCCTACAATGAGCAGTTCTTC. This sequence encodes CASSSLPFNSPSAFSYNEQFF.

This sequence joins TRBV24-1 and TRBJ2-1; possible D gene TRBD1, 6 bases. V was clipped by 2 bases and J by 0 bases, with 10 bases between them. The length of the CDR3 is 16 residues. From germline, CDR1 is KGHDR and CDR2 SFDVKD. The CDR3 protein is CATSDSGTLSYNEQFF. CDR3 coding DNA: TGTGCCACCAGTGATTCCGGGACACTCTCCTACAATGAGCAGTTCTTC.

This clonotype was detected a few times. The V gene is TRBV4-2, the J gene TRBJ2-7, with TRBD2 as a possible D gene (6 bases). Looked up from germline, CDR1 is LGHNA and CDR2 is YNFKEQ. V gave up 2 bases and J gave up 4 bases, with 15 bases separating them. This CDR3 is built from 15 residues. CDR3 region: CASSQSAGSRYEQYF. The CDR3 nucleotides read TGTGCCAGCAGCCAAAGTGCGGGATCAAGATACGAGCAGTACTTC.

This clonotype was counted between two and nine times. The V call is TRBV28, the J call TRBJ2-1, with TRBD1 matching over 7 bases. Germline loops: CDR1 MDHEN, CDR2 SYDVKM. With V trimmed by 6 bases and J by 4 bases, 6 bases remained unmatched. The CDR3 is 14 residues long. The CDR3 DNA sequence: TGTGCCAGCAGACTGCCGGACAGGTACAATGAGCAGTTCTTC. This gives the protein CASRLPDRYNEQFF.

The chain carries TRBV9 and TRBJ2-2; 7 bases map to TRBD2. The CDR3 consists of 15 residues. Germline V gene sequence: CDR1 SGDLS, CDR2 YYNGEE. Unmatched junction bases numbered 2, after V lost 2 bases and J lost 1 base. The CDR3 coding sequence is TGTGCCAGCAGCGTGGGGACTATGAACACCGGGGAGCTGTTTTTT. Its translation: CASSVGTMNTGELFF.

The chain uses TRBV24-1 and TRBJ2-3; no firm D call. CDR3 length: 16 residues. V was pared by 4 bases and J by 0 bases, with 13 bases between. CDR1 and CDR2 from the germline V gene are KGHDR and SFDVKD. The CDR3 bases are TGTGCCACCAGTGACCCCGGCACAGATAGCACAGATACGCAGTATTTT. Protein product: CATSDPGTDSTDTQYF.